This entry lists 19 T cell receptor delta chains sequenced from one sample in a study of gamma-delta chains in newborns, infants, children (dated by TCRdb to the late 2010s). The reads were generated on an Illumina MiSeq. TCRdb reprocessed the public reads with the caller CATT; rows with the same DNA were merged afterwards. Present in this sample are about 8,500 delta-chain clones, 3% to 4% of which were seen just once. The top ten hold over 15% of the sample. Specimen: blood. These receptors originate from a child who was a newborn, infant or young child, either healthy, febrile or measles-vaccinated (not recorded which).

With regard to this clone: The TCRdb record carries a much larger clone's protein, which differs from this DNA's translation at residue 9; a read error is the likely cause, and the protein listed here is the DNA translation. CDR3 loop: CACDIVGINSWDTRQMFF. CDR3 bases: TGTGCCTGTGACATCGTGGGGATTAACTCCTGGGACACCCGACAGATGTTTTTC. The rearrangement links TRDV2 to TRDJ3; weak D call: TRDD3 (6 bases). CDR3 length equals 18 residues. Germline V CDR1 and CDR2: GEAIGNYY, EKD. Trimming left V 2 bases short and J 0 bases short, with 13 bases between.

This clone has just a few counts. Other DNA sequences from this sample encode an identical CDR3 as well. The chain has TRDV2 and TRDJ3, with 10 bases matching TRDD3. CDR1 and CDR2 (germline): GEAIGNYY, EKD. The CDR3 has 17 amino acids. V lost 2 bases and J lost 3; bases outside the gene matches: 3. The chain's CDR3 is CACDIAGGYWDTRQMFF. Written as DNA, the CDR3 is TGTGCCTGTGACATAGCTGGGGGATACTGGGACACCCGACAGATGTTTTTC.

This clone was found a few times. The identical CDR3 is also encoded by other nucleotide sequences in the sample. The chain carries TRDV2 and TRDJ2; 9 nucleotides match TRDD3. Germline V CDR1 and CDR2: GEAIGNYY, EKD. There are 14 residues in the CDR3. With V trimmed by 2 bases and J by 5 bases, 2 bases remained unmatched. The CDR3 DNA is TGTGCCTGTGACAGGGGGATACCCACAGCACAACTCTTCTTT. Protein sequence: CACDRGIPTAQLFF.

In its sample, this clone was seen a few times. The protein held in TCRdb is that of a much larger clone and does not match this DNA's translation at residue 3, likely because of a read error; the protein shown is translated from the DNA. The rearrangement uses TRDV2 and TRDJ3, with unresolved D. This CDR3 comprises 13 residues. The V gene's germline CDR1 is GEAIGNYY and CDR2 EKD. CDR3 nucleotide sequence: TGTGCCTATGACACCTGGGACACCCGACAGATGTTTTTC. Protein product: CAYDTWDTRQMFF.

This clone showed up many times. CDR3: CACDRLGSWDTRQMFF. CDR3 DNA sequence: TGTGCCTGTGACAGACTGGGGTCCTGGGACACCCGACAGATGTTTTTC. This chain links TRDV2 with TRDJ3; TRDD3 matches 7 bases. The CDR3 is made up of 16 amino acids. Trimming removed 2 bases from V and 1 base from J; junction bases left unmatched: 1. From germline, CDR1 is GEAIGNYY and CDR2 EKD.

This clone was detected a few times. This may come from a read error, since a much larger clone is one base off. Other DNA sequences in the same sample also yield this CDR3. The V gene is TRDV2, the J gene TRDJ3, with D perhaps matching TRDD3 (6 bases). V lost 3 bases to trimming and J lost 0 bases, with 20 bases between them. CDR3 length: 20 amino acids. CDR1 GEAIGNYY and CDR2 EKD come from the germline V gene. The DNA for the CDR3 is TGTGCCTGTGACGTACTGGGAGATGGTTTGAGCTCCTGGGACACCCGACAGATGTTTTTC. It encodes CACDVLGDGLSSWDTRQMFF.

This clone is labeled medium-sized. The rearrangement joins TRDV2 to TRDJ1; 12 nucleotides agree with TRDD3. The germline CDR1 and CDR2 sequences are GEAIGNYY and EKD. J was trimmed by 7 bases and V by 2 bases; bases with no gene match: 13. CDR3 length: 17 amino acids. The CDR3 nucleotides are TGTGCCTGTGACATGTGGGGTACTGGGGGATACCGTGGTAAACTCATCTTT. This translates into CACDMWGTGGYRGKLIF.

With respect to this clone: This probably arose from a read error, given a far larger clone one base away. This sample also contains other DNA sequences that code for the same CDR3. The chain employs TRDV2 and TRDJ3; 12 nucleotides line up with TRDD3. CDR1 and CDR2 (germline): GEAIGNYY, EKD. The CDR3 spans 17 residues. CDR3 nucleotide sequence: TGTGCCTGTGACATACTGGGGGATACCTGGGACACCAGACAGATGTTTTTC. Protein: CACDILGDTWDTRQMFF.

This clone occurred a few times. A single base separates this from a much larger clone, so it may be a read error. Other DNA sequences in the sample encode the same CDR3. V usage is TRDV2 and J usage is TRDJ3; 7 bases agree with TRDD3. The CDR3 runs 18 residues. Trimming cost V 2 bases and J 0 bases; bases outside gene matches: 6. Germline CDR1 GEAIGNYY, CDR2 EKD. CDR3: CACDSTGARSWDTRQMFF. In DNA form, the CDR3 reads TGTGCCTGTGACAGTACTGGGGCCCGCTCCTGGGACACCCGACAGATGTTTTTC.

Regarding this clone: Possible read error: a much larger clone is one base away. The J gene is given as TRDJ3, and the V gene is not called; the tabulated D call, TRDD3, remains unverified against the DNA. The CDR3 is 20 residues long. The CDR3: CACDPLLGDPSSWDTRQMFF. The CDR3 bases are TGTGCCTGTGACCCCTTACTGGGGGATCCCAGCTCCTGGGACACCCGACAGATGTTTTTC.

This clone was counted a few times. Its ends do not fully match the called genes, so a read error is possible. At the DNA level, this CDR3 is encoded by other sequences in the same sample as well. This sequence joins TRDV2 and TRDJ3; TRDD3 aligns across 7 bases. Germline V gene sequence: CDR1 GEAIGNYY, CDR2 EKD. The CDR3 spans 18 residues. The CDR3 coding sequence is TGTGCCTGTGACACCGCTGGGGGTTTCCCCTGGGACACCCGACAGATGTTCTTC. It codes for CACDTAGGFPWDTRQMFF.

To note about this clone: TCRdb's entry gives the protein of a much larger clone, which mismatches this DNA's translation at residue 4, likely from a read error; the protein reported here is translated from the DNA. J is TRDJ3 and V is TRDV2; TRDD3 aligns across 8 bases. Germline V gene lookup returns CDR1 GEAIGNYY and CDR2 EKD. V shed 5 bases, J shed 0 bases, and the junction held 2 bases outside the gene matches. The CDR3 spans 16 residues. The CDR3 DNA is TGTGCCTGTGGCTGGGGGAGCTCCTGGGACACCCGACAGATGTTTTTC. It is translated as CACGWGSSWDTRQMFF.

This clone occurred a few times. It may be a read error: a sequence one base away is much more abundant. For the CDR3, the DNA is TGTGCCCGTGACACTGGGGGATACGCAAGCTCCTGGGACACCCGACAGATGTTTTTC. This gives the protein CARDTGGYASSWDTRQMFF. This sequence joins TRDV2 and TRDJ3; 13 nucleotides align to TRDD3. CDR1 and CDR2 (germline): GEAIGNYY, EKD. This CDR3 is 19 amino acids long.

This clone was counted only a few times. The protein held in TCRdb is that of a much larger clone and does not match this DNA's translation at residue 7, likely because of a read error; the protein shown is translated from the DNA. In DNA form, the CDR3 reads TGTGCCTGTGACACTGGGGAATACGGCTCCTGGGACACCCGACAGATGTTTTTC. It specifies CACDTGEYGSWDTRQMFF. The genes are TRDV2 and TRDJ3, with D perhaps matching TRDD3 (5 bases). The germline V and J ends were trimmed by 1 base and 0 bases, with 12 bases remaining between them. The CDR3 runs 18 residues. Per germline, CDR1 GEAIGNYY and CDR2 EKD.

The table lists this clone with a few counts. This DNA translates differently at residue 10 from the TCRdb protein, which is that of a much larger clone; a read error is likely, and the protein shown is the DNA's own translation. The chain couples TRDV2 to TRDJ2; 12 bases map to TRDD3. In germline, CDR1 is GEAIGNYY, CDR2 EKD. There are 16 residues in the CDR3. The junction had 3 bases not matched to a gene; V was cut back by 2 bases and J by 3 bases. The CDR3 nucleotides read TGTGCCTGTGACATACTGGGGGATACTATGACAGCACAACTCTTCTTT. This sequence encodes CACDILGDTMTAQLFF.

This clone was detected a few times. The junction and the germline gene differ at one end; a read error may be behind it. The chain carries TRDV2 and TRDJ3; perhaps TRDD3 as D (5 bases). From germline, CDR1 is GEAIGNYY and CDR2 EKD. This CDR3 is built from 17 residues. CDR3 coding DNA: TGTGCCTGTGACACATCCGAGGCCTCCTGGGACGCCCGGCAGATGTTTTTC. Protein product: CACDTSEASWDARQMFF.

This chain connects TRDV1 to TRDJ1, with 9 positions matching TRDD3. The germline gives CDR1 TSWWSYY, CDR2 QGS. This CDR3 region has 19 residues. V shed 5 bases and J 2 bases; nucleotides not matched to a gene: 18. DNA for the CDR3: TGTGCTCTTGGGATTCTTTTCATACTGGGGGACCAGGGTACCGATAAACTCATCTTT. Amino acid sequence: CALGILFILGDQGTDKLIF.

This clone has only a few counts. The TCRdb protein comes from a much larger clone and disagrees with this DNA's translation at residue 3, likely due to a read error; the protein given here is derived from the DNA. J is TRDJ3 and V is TRDV2; the D gene is possibly TRDD3 (5 bases). The CDR3 is 18 amino acids. Germline assignment: CDR1 GEAIGNYY and CDR2 EKD. The CDR3 reads CAYDTVGFSSWDTRQMFF. In DNA form, the CDR3 reads TGTGCCTATGACACCGTGGGATTCAGCTCCTGGGACACCCGACAGATGTTTTTC.

Only a few counts were recorded for this clone. A read error is possible here, since a much larger clone lies one base away. This CDR3 is also generated by other DNA sequences in the sample. The genes are TRDV2 and TRDJ3, with D possibly being TRDD3 (6 bases). Germline V gene lookup returns CDR1 GEAIGNYY and CDR2 EKD. The CDR3 totals 18 residues. The DNA of the CDR3 is TGTGCCTGTGACACCCTGGGGTCTAGCTCCTGGGACACCCGGCAGATGTTTTTC. Its translation: CACDTLGSSSWDTRQMFF.